This T cell receptor beta chain was captured by sequencing in a study of blood T cell repertoires in COVID-19. In the original analysis: Counts of nucleated cells, estimated from reference gene primer amplification, were obtained. Sequenced by immunoSEQ multiplex PCR; TCRdb stores in-frame clones only, minus some. The V and J calls and clone size were taken over from that table, and D and trimming were inferred from the DNA. The sample shows about 430,000 clones, over 85% of them seen only once. The CDR3 loop spans 15 amino acids. Germline CDR1 and CDR2: SNHLY and FYNNEI. V gave up 4 bases and J gave up 0 bases, with 7 bases separating them.

This sequence was found in a man aged 18 to 29 with COVID-19, enrolled during active disease. The material sequenced was peripheral blood. The rearrangement uses TRBV2 and TRBJ1-6, with D uncertain. The CDR3 protein is CASSVRSSYNSPLHF. The CDR3 DNA is TGTGCCAGCAGTGTCCGGAGCTCCTATAATTCACCCCTCCACTTT.